This entry lists 25 T cell receptor beta chains sequenced from one sample in a study of post-analysis software for immune sequencing data. Unique molecular identifiers had been added to the TCR beta cDNA libraries. TCRdb recomputed calls from the PCR reads with MiXCR, one row per CDR3 protein. The top ten clones hold 13% of a sample with 380,000 or so distinct CDR3 sequences, around 37% of them seen once. Study-level results: Patients had higher frequencies than controls of about five TRBV segments, including TRBV5-6, TRBV5-1 and TRBV20-1.

No antigen is known for these receptors. Sequenced input: blood. The receptors come from a girl aged 10 to 17 with multiple sclerosis.

The chain recombines TRBV7-8 with TRBJ2-1, with 10 bases that match TRBD2. CDR3 length: 17 amino acids. V was pared by 3 bases and J by 6 bases, with 11 bases of the junction left unmatched. Germline V gene lookup returns CDR1 SGHVS and CDR2 FQNEAQ. The CDR3 loop is CASSFPRGSGGINEQFF. CDR3 nucleotide sequence: TGTGCCAGCAGCTTCCCCAGGGGTAGCGGGGGGATCAATGAGCAGTTCTTC.

The chain links TRBV7-2 to TRBJ2-7; D unclear. CDR3 length: 16 residues. The germline gives CDR1 SGHTA, CDR2 FQGNSA. Trimming pared 5 bases from V and 0 bases from J, leaving 17 bases between. CDR3 DNA sequence: TGTGCCAGCAGCAGTACAAGACCGAAGACCTCCTACGAGCAGTACTTC. Translation: CASSSTRPKTSYEQYF. Looking up the rest from reference TRBV7-2 and TRBJ2-7 gives the full variable domain: GAGVSQSPSNKVTEKGKDVELRCDPISGHTALYWYRQSLGQGLEFLIYFQGNSAPDKSGLPSDRFSAERTGGSVSTLTIQRTQQEDSAVYLCASSSTRPKTSYEQYFGPGTRLTVT.

This clonotype was counted once. The junction departs from the called germline gene at one end, perhaps through a read error. This chain joins TRBV28 and TRBJ2-4; 8 bases match TRBD1. The last part of the DNA fits TRBJ2-7 better; the J call may be wrong. The CDR3 runs to 15 residues. Germline loops: CDR1 MDHEN, CDR2 SYDVKM. The CDR3 nucleotides are TGTGTCAGCAGTCCCCATGGACAGGGAATCCACGAGCAGTACTTC. It specifies CVSSPHGQGIHEQYF.

DNA for the CDR3: TGTGCCAGCAGCGGCAGGGGGCTCGGCACTGAAGCTTTCTTT. As protein: CASSGRGLGTEAFF. This chain connects TRBV7-2 to TRBJ1-1; TRBD1 agrees at 8 bases. Germline-derived CDR1 and CDR2 are SGHTA and FQGNSA. The V gene end was trimmed by 5 bases and the J gene end by 4 bases; junction bases not matched to a gene: 6. There are 14 residues in the CDR3.

The genes are TRBV5-1 and TRBJ1-2, with D possibly matching TRBD1 (6 bases). The CDR3 runs to 14 residues. The germline V gene encodes CDR1 SGHRS and CDR2 YFSETQ. The V end was cut by 1 base, the J end by 7 bases, with 14 bases between. The CDR3 bases are TGCGCCAGCAGCTTGAAGGCCACAGGGACTGGCTACACCTTC. Amino acid sequence: CASSLKATGTGYTF.

This chain joins TRBV7-9 and TRBJ1-5; D not certain. The V end was cut by 1 base, the J end by 5 bases, with 15 bases between. Germline V gene sequence: CDR1 SEHNR, CDR2 FQNEAQ (reference sequence). CDR3 length equals 16 residues. The CDR3 loop reads CASSLGGGSTDQPQHF. For the CDR3, the DNA is TGTGCCAGCAGCTTAGGGGGAGGGTCGACGGATCAGCCCCAGCATTTT.

The table lists this clonotype with a few counts. The gene calls are TRBV5-1 and TRBJ2-5; TRBD1 is a possible D gene (6 bases). The CDR3 runs 16 residues. Germline assignment: CDR1 SGHRS and CDR2 YFSETQ. V shed 6 bases and J shed 5 bases, with 23 bases lying between them. As DNA, the CDR3 is TGCGCCAGCACCCAACCAAGTTTACAGGGCAGGGAGACCCAGTACTTC. This translates into CASTQPSLQGRETQYF.

The V call is TRBV5-1, the J call TRBJ1-2; TRBD1 matches 12 bases. This CDR3 region has 16 residues. Looked up from germline, CDR1 is SGHRS and CDR2 is YFSETQ. The V and J ends lost 4 bases and 6 bases, in that order; junction bases with no gene match: 10. For the CDR3, the DNA is TGCGCCAGCAGCCGGGACAGGGGGCCCAGAGGGGATGGCTACACCTTC. Translation: CASSRDRGPRGDGYTF.

This clonotype was recorded a few times. This chain joins TRBV10-3 and TRBJ1-1; D is unclear. Germline V gene sequence: CDR1 ENHRY, CDR2 SYGVKD. CDR3 length: 16 residues. V lost 4 bases and J lost 2, with 17 bases in between. This CDR3 reads CAISGQVEGRNTEAFF. DNA for the CDR3: TGTGCCATCAGTGGGCAGGTTGAGGGTAGAAACACTGAAGCTTTCTTT.

The chain recombines TRBV27 with TRBJ2-7; the D gene is possibly TRBD1 (6 bases). Trimming pared 6 bases from V and 0 bases from J, leaving 12 bases between. The germline V gene encodes CDR1 MNHEY and CDR2 SMNVEV (reference sequence). This CDR3 contains 14 residues. DNA of the CDR3: TGTGCCAGCAGCTCGAGACAGGCCTCCTACGAGCAGTACTTC. Protein sequence: CASSSRQASYEQYF.

The V gene is TRBV6-5, the J gene TRBJ2-7; 8 bases agree with TRBD1. V dropped 5 bases and J dropped 3; count of bases not matched to a gene: 9. This CDR3 has 15 amino acids. The germline V gene encodes CDR1 MNHEY and CDR2 SVGAGI. The CDR3 region is CASSGYGQGHYEQYF. The CDR3 nucleotides read TGTGCCAGCAGTGGCTACGGACAGGGTCACTACGAGCAGTACTTC.

The CDR3 region is CASSSQGGNSPLHF. DNA of the CDR3: TGCGCCAGCAGCTCACAGGGGGGGAATTCACCCCTCCACTTT. The J gene is TRBJ1-6, the V gene TRBV5-1; 8 positions match TRBD1. The junction had 3 bases not matched to a gene; V was cut back by 3 bases and J by 7 bases. The CDR3 sequence is 14 residues long. Germline values: CDR1 SGHRS, CDR2 YFSETQ. The complete variable domain, with remaining parts taken from reference TRBV5-1 and TRBJ1-6, reads KAGVTQTPRYLIKTRGQQVTLSCSPISGHRSVSWYQQTPGQGLQFLFEYFSETQRNKGNFPGRFSGRQFSNSRSEMNVSTLELGDSALYLCASSSQGGNSPLHFGNGTRLTVT.

This chain connects TRBV9 to TRBJ2-1, with 10 nucleotides matching TRBD2. The CDR3 is made up of 12 amino acids. Looked up from germline, CDR1 is SGDLS and CDR2 is YYNGEE. Trimming took 4 bases from V and 12 from J; bases not matched to a gene: 4. The CDR3 nucleotides are TGTGCCAGCAGCACGTCTAGCGGGGGGCAGTTCTTC. Translating gives CASSTSSGGQFF.

This clonotype was recorded once. The chain carries TRBV6-5 and TRBJ2-1; D may be TRBD2 (5 bases). Deletions cut 4 bases from V and 11 bases from J, with 24 bases between. Germline lookup yields CDR1 MNHEY and CDR2 SVGAGI. The CDR3 contains 16 residues. CDR3 region: CASSSTTGSLGNKQFF. The CDR3 bases are TGTGCCAGCAGTTCTACTACGGGGTCACTGGGGAATAAGCAGTTCTTC.

The genes are TRBV20-1 and TRBJ1-1; D unclear. Trimming took off 2 bases at V and 1 base at J, with 11 bases between the two ends. This CDR3 is 14 amino acids long. Looked up from germline, CDR1 is DFQATT and CDR2 is SNEGSKA (reference sequence). This CDR3 is CSARHRKGNTEAFF. The CDR3 region has the DNA TGCAGTGCTAGACACCGGAAGGGGAACACTGAAGCTTTCTTT.

The chain uses TRBV7-2 and TRBJ2-7; either TRBD1 or TRBD2 may supply D (5 bases each). V was pared by 5 bases and J by 2 bases, with 19 bases between. Germline assignment: CDR1 SGHTA and CDR2 FQGNSA. This CDR3 is 16 amino acids long. The DNA for the CDR3 is TGTGCCAGCAGCCCATCCGGGACCCGGAGAGCCTACGAGCAGTACTTC. It encodes CASSPSGTRRAYEQYF.

A few counts support this clonotype. This rearrangement joins TRBV7-2 to TRBJ2-7; D remains unclear. This CDR3 has 14 amino acids. Germline CDR1 and CDR2: SGHTA and FQGNSA. With 1 base removed from V and 3 bases from J, the gap between germline ends came to 10 bases. This CDR3 reads CASSLGTIFYEQYF. The DNA for the CDR3 is TGTGCCAGCAGCTTAGGAACAATCTTCTACGAGCAGTACTTC.

This chain connects TRBV4-2 to TRBJ1-4, with 11 bases matching TRBD1. Trimming at V came to 4 bases and at J to 8 bases, leaving 3 bases not matched to a gene. Germline CDR1 LGHNA, CDR2 YNFKEQ. This CDR3 contains 14 residues. The CDR3 DNA reads TGTGCCAGCAGCCCCGGGACAGGGGGAGAAAAACTGTTTTTT. Amino acids: CASSPGTGGEKLFF.

This clonotype was observed a handful of times. The chain combines TRBV6-2 or TRBV6-3 with TRBJ1-1; weak D call: TRBD1 (5 bases). Trimming took off 7 bases at V and 1 base at J, with 10 bases between the two ends. The CDR3 totals 13 residues. Germline V lookup: CDR1 MNHEY, CDR2 SVGEGT. CDR3: CASIRDGNTEAFF. The CDR3 DNA is TGTGCCAGCATTCGGGACGGGAACACTGAAGCTTTCTTT.

V and J are TRBV19 and TRBJ2-3; tentative D call: TRBD1 (6 bases). Germline CDR1 reads LNHDA; CDR2 reads SQIVND (reference sequence). V dropped 3 bases and J dropped 8 bases, with 15 bases sitting between them. The CDR3 covers 14 residues. The CDR3 sequence is CASSIRDPRGTQYF. The CDR3 coding sequence is TGTGCCAGTAGTATTAGGGACCCCAGGGGTACGCAGTATTTT. The full variable domain, its missing parts supplied by reference TRBV19 and TRBJ2-3, is DGGITQSPKYLFRKEGQNVTLSCEQNLNHDAMYWYRQDPGQGLRLIYYSQIVNDFQKGDIAEGYSVSREKKESFPLTVTSAQKNPTAFYLCASSIRDPRGTQYFGPGTRLTVL.

The chain employs TRBV20-1 and TRBJ1-4; D gene uncertain. Germline CDR1 and CDR2: DFQATT and SNEGSKA (reference sequence). Trimming stripped 4 bases from V and 7 bases from J, with 22 bases between. The CDR3 is 16 amino acids. CDR3 nucleotides: TGCAGTGCTACTAGGACTAGTGGGATTTTAGGTGAAAAACTGTTTTTT. Protein product: CSATRTSGILGEKLFF.

This clonotype was detected only a few times. The chain has TRBV6-2 or TRBV6-3 and TRBJ1-1; 10 positions match TRBD1. Germline lookup yields CDR1 MNHEY and CDR2 SVGEGT. The CDR3 extends over 14 amino acids. Trimming at V came to 2 bases and at J to 6 bases, leaving 3 bases not matched to a gene. This CDR3 reads CASSYGDRGAEAFF. CDR3 bases: TGTGCCAGCAGTTACGGGGACAGGGGAGCTGAAGCTTTCTTT.

This clonotype has a handful of counts. The rearrangement uses TRBV6-1 and TRBJ2-7; no clear D. The CDR3 is 13 amino acids. Looked up from germline, CDR1 is MNHNS and CDR2 is SASEGT. Trimming cost V 5 bases and J 1 base, with 9 bases left between them. CDR3 in DNA: TGTGCCAGCAGTACGACATTTTCCTACGAGCAGTACTTC. Its translation: CASSTTFSYEQYF.

V gene TRBV20-1 combines with J gene TRBJ2-7; the D gene is possibly TRBD2 (5 bases). CDR1 is DFQATT, CDR2 SNEGSKA, per germline (reference sequence). With 3 bases removed from V and 10 bases from J, the gap between germline ends came to 13 bases. This CDR3 has 11 amino acids. The CDR3 region is CSASGSGSQYF. The CDR3 DNA follows: TGCAGTGCTAGTGGGTCGGGGTCCCAGTACTTC.

The genes are TRBV6-5 and TRBJ1-1; 9 bases line up with TRBD1. V shed 5 bases and J 10 bases; nucleotides not matched to a gene: 14. This CDR3 spans 15 amino acids. Germline CDR1 and CDR2: MNHEY and SVGAGI. CDR3 DNA: TGTGCCAGCAGTCAGGGATGGACAGGGGCAGGAGTAGCTTTCTTT. The encoded protein is CASSQGWTGAGVAFF.